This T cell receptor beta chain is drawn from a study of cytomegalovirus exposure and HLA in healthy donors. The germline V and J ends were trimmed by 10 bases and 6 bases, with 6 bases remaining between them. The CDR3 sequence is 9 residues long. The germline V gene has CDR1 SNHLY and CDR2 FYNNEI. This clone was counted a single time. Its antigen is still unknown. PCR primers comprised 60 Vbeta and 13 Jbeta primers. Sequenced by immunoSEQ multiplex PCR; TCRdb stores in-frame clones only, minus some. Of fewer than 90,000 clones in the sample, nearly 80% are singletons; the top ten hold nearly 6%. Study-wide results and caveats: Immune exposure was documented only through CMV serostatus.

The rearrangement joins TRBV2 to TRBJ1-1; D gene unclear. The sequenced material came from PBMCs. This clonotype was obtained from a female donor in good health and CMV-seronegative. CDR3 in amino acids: CATDSEAFF. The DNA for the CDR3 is TGTGCCACCGACTCTGAAGCTTTCTTT. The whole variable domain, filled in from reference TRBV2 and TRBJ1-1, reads EPEVTQTPSHQVTQMGQEVILRCVPISNHLYFYWYRQILGQKVEFLVSFYNNEISEKSEIFDDQFSVERPDGSNFTLKIRSTKLEDSAMYFCATDSEAFFGQGTRLTVV.